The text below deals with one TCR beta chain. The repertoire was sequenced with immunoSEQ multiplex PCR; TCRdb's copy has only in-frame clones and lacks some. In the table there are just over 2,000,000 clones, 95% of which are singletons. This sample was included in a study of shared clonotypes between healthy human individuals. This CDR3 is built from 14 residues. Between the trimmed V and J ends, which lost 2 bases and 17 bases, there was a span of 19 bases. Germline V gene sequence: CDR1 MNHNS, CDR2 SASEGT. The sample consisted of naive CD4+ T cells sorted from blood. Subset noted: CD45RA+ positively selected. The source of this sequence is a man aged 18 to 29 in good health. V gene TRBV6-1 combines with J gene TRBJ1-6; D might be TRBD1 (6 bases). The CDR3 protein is CASSEKDSRGGFHF. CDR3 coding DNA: TGTGCCAGCAGTGAAAAGGACAGCCGGGGGGGGTTCCACTTT.